This paragraph covers one T cell receptor beta chain sequence. Its recognized antigen is unknown. The sample holds no much larger clone one base away, and base qualities are not on file. In total, just over 650 healthy bone marrow donors made up the cohort. All cohort members were sampled while nominally healthy, although unrecorded immune exposures were likely present. The donor was CMV seropositive and belonged to the group of some 290 seropositive cohort members. Every donor gave a peripheral blood sample, and the peripheral blood mononuclear cells from that sample were used for TCR beta sequencing. Genomic DNA extraction from the blood cell samples was performed with the Qiagen DNeasy Blood Extraction Kit. The library was produced with the immunoSEQ multiplex PCR assay. For the multiplex PCR, a mixture combining 60 forward primers for TCR Vbeta segments and 13 reverse primers for TCR Jbeta segments was used. Amplification of the CDR3 region of rearranged TCR beta genes was performed with a multiplex PCR assay on genomic DNA. On the Illumina HiSeq System, the amplified TCR beta libraries were sequenced as 87-base-pair reads. The study's own analysis went as follows. In a later analysis, 70 million to 95 million unique TCR beta chains were counted across the roughly 700 repertoires, and about 9.9 million of these chains were shared by at least two donors. To remove PCR and sequencing errors, raw reads were error-corrected and collapsed into unique sequences using a nearest-neighbor algorithm that merged closely related sequences. V, D and J gene segments were assigned by aligning CDR3 sequences to IMGT reference sequences. For a sequence to be retained, at least a six-nucleotide match to both a V gene segment and a J gene segment was required. Rearrangements were called productive when the CDR3 lacked stop codons and stayed in frame with V and J; all others were non-productive. Following IMGT convention, CDR3 was defined as the stretch from the second conserved V-encoded cysteine to the conserved J-encoded phenylalanine. The earlier analysis of a few hundred of the donors excluded any sequence lacking an unambiguous match to a single V gene segment. In an earlier analysis of 450 to 700 of the donors, V segments were called functional above 56.7% productive rearrangements and were called segregating when the between-donor standard deviation exceeded 5%. A statistical classification framework was built to diagnose cytomegalovirus status from the catalog of TCR beta chain sequences. A later analysis assigned V and J genes by comparing TCR nucleotide sequences with IMGT/GENE-DB human TR gene sequences. In a later analysis, CDR3 sequences and most-parsimonious VDJ recombination scenarios were assigned using the TCRdist pipeline. In a later analysis, each TCR beta chain was defined by its CDR3 amino acid sequence together with its V-gene family, and reads without a unique V-gene family were excluded. A later analysis removed 500 to 600 highly shared, low-generation-probability nucleotide sequences to deal with suspected cross-contamination and a sequencing artifact. In a later analysis, a clonal expansion index for each public chain was calculated from normalized within-repertoire ranks of inferred template counts. In a later analysis, generation probabilities were computed using a VDJ recombination model fitted to out-of-frame rearrangements, and the results were checked against IGoR. Hypergeometric tests were used in a later analysis to score TCR-TCR, TCR-HLA and TCR-CMV co-occurrence, with a repertoire-size bias correction applied to the TCR pairs. False discovery rates were estimated in a later analysis by permuting HLA or CMV assignments 20 times. In a later analysis, co-occurring TCRs were grouped using DBSCAN, with TCRdist sequence similarity added in when clustering inside HLA-allele-positive subsets. Co-occurrence clustering excluded repertoires with fewer than 30,000 or more than 120,000 public chains, plus five with anomalous nucleotide sharing. In its TCRdb copy, this immuneACCESS table keeps in-frame sequences only and misses some clones. Where compared with another copy, unresolved V genes explain less than half of these, and the others have no known cause. V and J calls and clone size are given by that table; D and trimming were obtained from the DNA. Within this sample are around 100,000 clones, with approximately 80% of them counted one time only. The ten largest clonotypes hold under 5% of the sample.

This sample was taken from a study of cytomegalovirus exposure and HLA in healthy donors (dated 2017 in TCRdb). With respect to the entire study: An earlier analysis of roughly 630 of the donors reported 250 to 350 Gb of sequence data and roughly 100 million unique TCR beta sequences from 150 million to 200 million T cells. The study aimed to test whether cataloging public T cell receptors could reveal signatures of past pathogen exposure. The number of donors typed differed by locus, with about 629-630 for A, B, C, DRB1 and DQB1, around 520 for DQA1, 600 to 610 for DPA1, and roughly 450 for DPB1. In addition to the first cohort of about 650 subjects, a separate validation cohort of 120 different subjects was used. An early release that covered fewer than 800 HLA-typed donors contained about 300 gigabases of sequencing data and some 87 million unique TCR sequences. Of the roughly 400 genotyped donors, over 80% were placed in the genetic ancestry cluster associated with self-reported Caucasian donors. Among about 390 genotyped donors of the cohort, an average of about 240,000 unique TCR beta nucleotide sequences were sequenced per donor, roughly a sixth of them non-productive. The study profiled the T cell repertoires of fewer than 850 subjects by immunosequencing and related them to cytomegalovirus serostatus. A few DR-DQ haplotypes were handled as single units for association and clustering because linkage in the cohort was strong. To decide whether each TCR beta V gene segment behaved as functional or pseudogenic, an earlier analysis of approximately 590 of the donors relied on high-throughput TCR beta sequencing. In a later genetic analysis, genome-wide SNP genotypes for about three fifths of the roughly 670 donors were used, and that subset was treated as a discovery cohort. Alongside the repertoire data, information on donor age, sex, ethnicity and CMV serostatus was compiled. Every discovery cohort repertoire had been produced on one sequencing platform. In a later analysis, previously published TCR beta repertoires from 500 to 750 donors were re-analyzed and high-resolution HLA genotyping was added so that TCR occurrence patterns could be studied. HLA typing covered class I and class II loci at four-digit resolution. In the later analysis, no new phenotypic data were used to find candidate immune exposures; instead, reliance was placed on TCR beta sequences and their occurrence across donors. The study combined high-throughput TCR immunosequencing, statistical association of individual TCRs with disease status, and machine learning to predict cytomegalovirus infection status.

The CDR3 holds 13 amino acids from the cysteine to the phenylalanine. CDR3 DNA only is kept here, 39 bases in frame from base 1. V trim: 3 bases; J trim: 4 bases; unmatched bases: 0. As encoded in the germline V gene, CDR1 is MGHRA while CDR2 is YSYEKL. Beyond this particular receptor, the publication reports: The cohort was sequenced for TCR beta chains only, and without alpha or paired-chain data the features that could be detected were limited. A cluster of highly shared sequence variants was judged likely to represent a technical artifact of the sequencing pipeline. Most TCR sequences were observed very rarely across donors, whereas some public TCRs were present in many individuals. In a later analysis, HLA-associated TCR beta chains showed more clonal expansion and lower generation probabilities than non-associated chains that were equally common. The authors suggested that the approach could potentially be generalized to other disease states and immunological phenotypes. Correlated functional status among segregating V segments might be attributable to linkage disequilibrium, but an unknown experimental factor could not be ruled out. In a later genetic analysis, a missense DCLRE1C variant was associated with V-gene and J-gene trimming of TCR beta chains, and the association was replicated in an independent cohort. Cytomegalovirus status was reported to be diagnosed by the classifier with high specificity and sensitivity in both the original and validation cohorts. Most CMV-associated TCR beta chains appeared to be HLA-restricted in a later analysis, and the HLA associations seemed to be driven largely by CMV exposure. When HLA alleles, especially DR and DQ, strongly co-occurred, TCR associations were difficult to assign to individual alleles. The study listed 164 TCR beta chains as associated with cytomegalovirus. A further reported finding was that TCR beta sequences accurately predicted the HLA-A and HLA-B alleles for most subjects in the first cohort. A few of the identified cytomegalovirus-associated TCR beta chains were confirmed in vitro to be specific for cytomegalovirus antigens. Because counts were too low, some 16 rarely observed V segments, including chromosome 9 orphons, were excluded from the earlier analysis of fewer than 650 of the donors. In an earlier analysis of about 550 of the donors, most TCR beta V segments were observed in productive rearrangements about 90% or about 30% of the time, broadly matching IMGT annotations. A later genetic analysis reported fewer N-insertions in productive TCRs among donors in an Asian-associated ancestry cluster than the roughly 720-donor mean. Roughly uniform sequencing depth across donors was assumed in presence/absence analyses, although this assumption may not hold. Because some donors lacked HLA typing at each locus, the association tests relied only on the typed subset. For the cohort, immune exposure information was limited to CMV serostatus. Specific HLA alleles were associated with about 17,000 TCR beta sequences at a false discovery rate of 0.05 in a later analysis. In a later analysis, TCR association rates were found to vary across HLA loci, with the most associated TCRs seen for DRB1 alleles and the fewest for HLA-C alleles. A later analysis reported that several top co-occurrence clusters appeared linked to parvovirus B19, influenza, CMV and Epstein-Barr virus. Some IMGT-functional V segments, including TRBV6-2 and TRBV6-3, could not be distinguished by the 87-base-pair reads and were therefore excluded.

The sequencing sample was made of PBMCs. This clonotype was sampled from a female donor in good health and CMV-seropositive. The V and J segments used are TRBV4-1 and TRBJ2-3; 8 central bases correspond to TRBD2. The CDR3 protein: CASSHGGADTQYF. The base sequence is TGCGCCAGCAGCCACGGGGGGGCAGATACGCAGTATTTT.